The 8 T cell receptor beta chains presented below share a single source sample, sequenced in a study of blood T cell repertoires in COVID-19. Data came from immunoSEQ multiplex PCR; TCRdb stores just in-frame clones and leaves some out. The data show hundreds of thousands of clones, 75% to 85% seen once. The source material was peripheral blood. The receptors come from a human donor in a cohort sampled during active COVID-19.

This chain uses TRBV7-2 with TRBJ1-1; TRBD1 matches at 7 bases. The J segment lost 0 bases and the V segment lost 5 bases, leaving 12 bases of the junction unmatched. CDR3 size: 17 residues. CDR1 and CDR2 from the germline V gene are SGHTA and FQGNSA. The CDR3 sequence is CASSPRTGRTLNTEAFF. The CDR3 DNA is TGTGCCAGCAGCCCCCGGACAGGTCGCACCTTGAACACTGAAGCTTTCTTT.

The chain recombines TRBV29-1 with TRBJ2-2; D is unclear. V lost 2 bases to trimming and J lost 4 bases, with 14 bases between them. The length of the CDR3 is 15 residues. Germline V gene data show CDR1 as SQVTM and CDR2 as ANQGSEA. The CDR3 reads CSVEPAGPGTGELFF. The CDR3 DNA is TGCAGCGTTGAACCGGCCGGCCCGGGCACCGGGGAGCTGTTTTTT.

This clone was picked up one time. The J gene is TRBJ2-1, the V gene TRBV7-3; 9 nucleotides agree with TRBD1. This CDR3 contains 15 residues. Trimming cost V 4 bases and J 0 bases; bases outside gene matches: 1. Looked up from germline, CDR1 is SGHTA and CDR2 is FQGTGA. The CDR3 DNA follows: TGTGCCAGCAGCTCGGGACAGGGCTCCTACAATGAGCAGTTCTTC. It codes for CASSSGQGSYNEQFF.

This clone was counted only a few times. The chain employs TRBV19 and TRBJ1-5, with TRBD1 identical over 7 bases. The CDR3 contains 14 residues. CDR1 and CDR2 from the germline V gene are LNHDA and SQIVND (reference sequence). V lost 4 bases to trimming and J lost 6 bases; unmatched junction nucleotides: 6. CDR3 DNA: TGTGCCAGTAGTACACAGGGGATGAGTCAGCCCCAGCATTTT. It codes for CASSTQGMSQPQHF.

The genes are TRBV11-2 and TRBJ2-7; no clear D gene. There are 12 residues in the CDR3. Deletions cut 9 bases from V and 5 bases from J, with 14 bases between. Germline CDR1 SGHAT, CDR2 FQNNGV. The CDR3 is CARNRNLHEQYF. Written as DNA, the CDR3 is TGTGCCAGGAACAGAAACCTGCACGAGCAGTACTTC.

V is TRBV20-1 and J is TRBJ2-3; TRBD1 aligns across 8 bases. Germline CDR1 and CDR2: DFQATT and SNEGSKA (reference sequence). The CDR3 contains 19 residues. J gave up 4 bases and V 3 bases, and 21 bases lay outside the gene matches. This chain's CDR3 is CSASSYGQGPRPGADTQYF. CDR3 nucleotide sequence: TGCAGTGCTAGTAGTTACGGACAGGGACCTAGACCTGGTGCAGATACGCAGTATTTT.

The chain recombines TRBV29-1 with TRBJ2-3; weak D call: TRBD2 (6 bases). V lost 5 bases and J lost 2, with 17 bases in between. The V gene's germline CDR1 is SQVTM and CDR2 ANQGSEA. The CDR3 is 15 amino acids. CDR3 DNA sequence: TGCAGCGTTACCCTACTAGGGACTTACACAGATACGCAGTATTTT. The encoded protein is CSVTLLGTYTDTQYF.

A single count supports this clone. The chain links TRBV7-3 to TRBJ2-1; 7 bases map to TRBD1. This CDR3 has 15 residues. CDR1 and CDR2 (germline): SGHTA, FQGTGA. The trim removed 5 bases at V and 0 bases at J, leaving 4 bases unmatched. CDR3 DNA sequence: TGTGCCAGCAGCCCTCGACAGGGCTCCTACAATGAGCAGTTCTTC. Its translation is CASSPRQGSYNEQFF.